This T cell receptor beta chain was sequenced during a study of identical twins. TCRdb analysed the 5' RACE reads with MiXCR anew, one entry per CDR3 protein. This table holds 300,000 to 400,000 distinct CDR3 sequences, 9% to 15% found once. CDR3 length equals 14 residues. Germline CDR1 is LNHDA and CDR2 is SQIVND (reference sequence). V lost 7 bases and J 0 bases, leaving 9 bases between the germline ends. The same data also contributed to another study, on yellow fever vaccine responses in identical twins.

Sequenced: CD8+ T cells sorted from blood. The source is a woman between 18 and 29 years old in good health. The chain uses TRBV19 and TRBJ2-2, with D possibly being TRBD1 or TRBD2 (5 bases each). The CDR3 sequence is CASTPGPNTGELFF. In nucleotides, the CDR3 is TGTGCCAGTACACCGGGACCGAACACCGGGGAGCTGTTTTTT.